This passage covers 7 T cell receptor beta chains from one sample sequenced in a study of T cells in localized non-small cell lung cancer. Profiled with immunoSEQ multiplex PCR; TCRdb holds only in-frame clones, not every one. The table has tens of thousands of clones, 70% to 90% seen once. Here the sequenced sample was peripheral blood, taken before any cancer treatment. Receptor source: a woman aged 35-75 years with stage I squamous cell lung carcinoma.

The J gene is TRBJ2-3, the V gene TRBV4-2; 7 bases line up with TRBD1. CDR3 size: 16 residues. Trimming took 4 bases from V and 6 from J; bases not matched to a gene: 13. CDR1 and CDR2 (germline): LGHNA, YNFKEQ. CDR3: CASSPRQGFSADTQYF. The CDR3 bases are TGTGCCAGCAGCCCCCGACAGGGTTTTTCAGCGGATACGCAGTATTTT.

V and J are TRBV6-5 and TRBJ1-2; 9 nucleotides line up with TRBD1. The CDR3 extends over 16 amino acids. V trimming: 4 bases; J trimming: 1 base; junction bases outside the gene matches: 7. Germline lookup yields CDR1 MNHEY and CDR2 SVGAGI. In nucleotides, the CDR3 is TGTGCCAGCAGTTTGTGGACAGGGGCCTTTAACTATGGCTACACCTTC. Its translation is CASSLWTGAFNYGYTF.

The chain employs TRBV18 and TRBJ2-4, with D tentatively TRBD2 (5 bases). The germline gives CDR1 KGHSH, CDR2 LQKENI. The CDR3 extends over 16 amino acids. Trimming removed 3 bases from V and 8 bases from J, with 20 bases in between. The CDR3 DNA reads TGTGCCAGCTCACCCTCTAGTCGTAGGGTGAGGGACATTCAGTACTTC. Its translation is CASSPSSRRVRDIQYF.

J is TRBJ2-3 and V is TRBV7-6, with D hard to call. Germline V CDR1 and CDR2: SGHVS, FNYEAQ. This CDR3 contains 16 residues. V was pared by 2 bases and J by 2 bases, with 14 bases between. In DNA, the CDR3 is TGTGCCAGCAGCTTAAGTATCGGGCCAAACACAGATACGCAGTATTTT. Translated, it gives CASSLSIGPNTDTQYF. The variable domain in full, with the rest retrieved from reference TRBV7-6 and TRBJ2-3, is GAGVSQSPRYKVTKRGQDVALRCDPISGHVSLYWYRQALGQGPEFLTYFNYEAQQDKSGLPNDRFSAERPEGSISTLTIQRTEQRDSAMYRCASSLSIGPNTDTQYFGPGTRLTVL.

This clone was detected only once. The V and J genes are TRBV20-1 and TRBJ2-3, with D maybe TRBD2 (5 bases). Trimming removed 3 bases from V and 5 bases from J, with 6 bases in between. The CDR3 is 11 residues long. CDR1 and CDR2 (germline): DFQATT, SNEGSKA (reference sequence). The CDR3 bases are TGCAGTGCTAGGGCGGGAGATACGCAGTATTTT. Translation gives CSARAGDTQYF.

The chain is built from TRBV7-9 and TRBJ2-1; D unresolved. The CDR3 covers 12 residues. Trimming stripped 1 base from V and 14 bases from J, with 12 bases between. Germline V gene lookup returns CDR1 SEHNR and CDR2 FQNEAQ (reference sequence). CDR3 bases: TGTGCCAGCAGCTTAGGGACCCCGGTGGAGTTCTTC. This sequence encodes CASSLGTPVEFF.

The chain carries TRBV19 and TRBJ1-2; tentatively, D is TRBD1 (6 bases). This CDR3 has 14 residues. Looked up from germline, CDR1 is LNHDA and CDR2 is SQIVND (reference sequence). V lost 10 bases and J 3 bases, leaving 18 bases between the germline ends. The CDR3 reads CATRNGGLDYGYTF. The CDR3 nucleotides read TGTGCCACCAGAAACGGGGGGCTGGACTATGGCTACACCTTC.